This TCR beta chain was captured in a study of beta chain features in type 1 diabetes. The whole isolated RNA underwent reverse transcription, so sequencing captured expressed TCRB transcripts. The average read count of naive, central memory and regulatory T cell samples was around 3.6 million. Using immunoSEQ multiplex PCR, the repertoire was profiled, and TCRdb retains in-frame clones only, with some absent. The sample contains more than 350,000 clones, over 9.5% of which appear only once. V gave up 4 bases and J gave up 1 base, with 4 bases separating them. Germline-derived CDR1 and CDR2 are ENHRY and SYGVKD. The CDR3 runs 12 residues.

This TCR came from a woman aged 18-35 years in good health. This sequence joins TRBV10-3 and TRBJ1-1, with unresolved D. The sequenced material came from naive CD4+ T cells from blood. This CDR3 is CAISVTNTEAFF. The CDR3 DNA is TGTGCCATCAGTGTCACGAACACTGAAGCTTTCTTT.